This TCR beta chain was obtained from a study of blood T cell repertoires in COVID-19 (dated by TCRdb to between 2020 and 2021). With respect to the entire study: Samples from collaborators originated in the United States, Italy and Spain and spanned both the acute and convalescent phases of COVID-19. The dataset comprised deeply sampled blood TCRbeta repertoires from subjects exposed to, actively infected with, or recovered from COVID-19. The material from the prospective study consisted of cDNA or gDNA derived from T cells, B-cell-depleted T cells, or PBMCs. Where HLA class I and class II types were available, the types were taken from metadata supplied by the sample provider, not from assay-based typing. The sample metadata nearly always contained a de-identified subject ID, COVID-19 status, age in years and sex. The samples were drawn from the first 160 participants of the ongoing ImmuneRACE study and from more than 1,000 subjects provided by 6 global collaborators. The repertoires were released in a freely available public database meant as a resource for research on the immune response to SARS-CoV-2. Summary of the overall study and its limitations: Clinical and demographic metadata were provided uncurated, with the amount varying by source and participant.

Whole blood was collected in K2EDTA tubes by collaborating institutions according to the institutions' own protocols. For TCRbeta analysis, collaborators shipped samples in one of three forms: frozen whole blood, isolated PBMCs, or DNA extracted from either of those sample types. Of note for this clone: Its cognate antigen has yet to be identified. The input lacks base qualities; no much larger clone sits a single base away.

The immunoSEQ Assay, a bias-controlled multiplex PCR, was used to amplify TCRbeta CDR3 regions from genomic DNA. Concerning the study's data processing: The number of nucleated cells in each sample was estimated by amplification of reference gene primers within the assay. Sequence reads were collapsed and filtered to measure the absolute abundance of every unique TCRbeta CDR3 rearrangement. For each sample, productive Simpson clonality was calculated as the square root of Simpson's diversity index across productive rearrangements. Not all clones reach the TCRdb copy of this immuneACCESS table, which keeps in-frame sequences only. Checked studies attribute under half of the gap to unresolved V genes and leave the rest unexplained. Clonal size and the V and J genes are those of that table, whereas D and trimming came from the DNA. Counted in this sample were about 240,000 clones; 70% to 90% of them appeared once. 6.2% of the sample is held by the ten biggest clonotypes.

The origin of this receptor is a man in his sixties with acute or convalescent COVID-19. Specimen: peripheral blood.

The nucleotide sequence is given as TGTGCCAGCAGCACAAAAAGGTTGTCGAGACAGGGGCGCGGAAACACCATATATTTT. Its protein product is CASSTKRLSRQGRGNTIYF. Recombination linked TRBV21-1 to TRBJ1-3; the table's D call of TRBD1 was not tested on the DNA. TRBV21-1 corresponds to a pseudogene. From the cysteine up to the phenylalanine, the CDR3 has a length of 19 residues. Only the CDR3 portion is preserved as DNA: 57 bases, with reading frame beginning at the first base.